This TCR beta chain was observed in a study of OX40 agonist ivuxolimab in advanced cancers. Study overall: Hepatocellular carcinoma, melanoma, renal cell or head and neck cancer occurred in dose-escalation patients.

Overall study findings and caveats: At 0.1 to 3.0 mg/kg, CD4+ and CD8+ blood T cells expanded clonally by week 6.

As for this clone: Its target is not known.

Assay: immunoSEQ multiplex PCR; the TCRdb copy retains only in-frame clones and omits some. The top ten clones hold around 2.5% of a sample with 30,000 to 40,000 clones, roughly 85% of them seen once. CDR3 length equals 12 residues. Looked up from germline, CDR1 is SGHDT and CDR2 is YYEEEE. The V end lost 1 base, the J end lost 5 bases, and 4 bases lay between the germline ends. This TCR was sampled from an adult with an advanced solid tumor such as melanoma, head and neck, liver or kidney cancer. Source: CD4+ or CD8+ T cells sorted from blood, taken in a trial of the OX40 agonist ivuxolimab. The rearrangement uses TRBV5-6 and TRBJ2-4; D uncertain. The CDR3 bases are TGTGCCAGCAGCTTGCACGAAAACATTCAGTACTTC. This encodes CASSLHENIQYF.